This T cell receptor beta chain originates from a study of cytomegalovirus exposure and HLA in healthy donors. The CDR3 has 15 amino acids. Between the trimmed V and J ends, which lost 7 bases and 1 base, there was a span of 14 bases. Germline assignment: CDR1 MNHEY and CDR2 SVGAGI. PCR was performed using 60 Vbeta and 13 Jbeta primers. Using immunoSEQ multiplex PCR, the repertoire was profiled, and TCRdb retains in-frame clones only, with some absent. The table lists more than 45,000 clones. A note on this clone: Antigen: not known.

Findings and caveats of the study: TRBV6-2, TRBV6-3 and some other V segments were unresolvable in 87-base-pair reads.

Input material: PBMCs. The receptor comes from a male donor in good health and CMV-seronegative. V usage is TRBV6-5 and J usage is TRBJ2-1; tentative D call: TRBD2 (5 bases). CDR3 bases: TGTGCCAGCACCCCTTTAAGAGGGTCCTACAATGAGCAGTTCTTC. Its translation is CASTPLRGSYNEQFF.